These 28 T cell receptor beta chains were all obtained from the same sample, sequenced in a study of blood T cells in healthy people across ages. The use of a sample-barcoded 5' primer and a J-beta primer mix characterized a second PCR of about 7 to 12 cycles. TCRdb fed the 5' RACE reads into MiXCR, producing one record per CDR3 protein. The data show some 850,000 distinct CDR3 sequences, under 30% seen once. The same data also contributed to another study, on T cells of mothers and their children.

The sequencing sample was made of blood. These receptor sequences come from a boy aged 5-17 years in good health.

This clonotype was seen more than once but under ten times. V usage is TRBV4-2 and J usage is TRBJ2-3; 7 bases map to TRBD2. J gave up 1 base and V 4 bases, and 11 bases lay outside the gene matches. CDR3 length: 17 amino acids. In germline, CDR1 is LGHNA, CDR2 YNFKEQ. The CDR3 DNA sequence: TGTGCCAGCAGCCGCCTGGGTGGCGGGGGACGCACAGATACGCAGTATTTT. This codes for CASSRLGGGGRTDTQYF.

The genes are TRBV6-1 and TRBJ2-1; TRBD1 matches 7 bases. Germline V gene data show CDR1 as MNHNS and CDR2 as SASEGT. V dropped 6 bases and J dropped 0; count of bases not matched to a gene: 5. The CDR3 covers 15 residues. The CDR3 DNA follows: TGTGCCAGCAGCATCCGGGACAGCTCCTACAATGAGCAGTTCTTC. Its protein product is CASSIRDSSYNEQFF.

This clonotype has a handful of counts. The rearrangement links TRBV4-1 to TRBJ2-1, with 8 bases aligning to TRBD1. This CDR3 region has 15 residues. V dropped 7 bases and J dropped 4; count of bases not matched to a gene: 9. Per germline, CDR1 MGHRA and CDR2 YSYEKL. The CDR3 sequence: CASTPGTGLYNEQFF. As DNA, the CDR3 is TGCGCCAGCACACCCGGGACAGGCCTGTACAATGAGCAGTTCTTC.

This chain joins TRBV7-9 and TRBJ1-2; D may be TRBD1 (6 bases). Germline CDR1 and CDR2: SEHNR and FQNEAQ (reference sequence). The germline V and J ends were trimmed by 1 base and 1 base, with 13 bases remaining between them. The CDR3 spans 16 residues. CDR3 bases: TGTGCCAGCAGCTTAGTGGGCAGGGGTATTAACTATGGCTACACCTTC. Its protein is CASSLVGRGINYGYTF.

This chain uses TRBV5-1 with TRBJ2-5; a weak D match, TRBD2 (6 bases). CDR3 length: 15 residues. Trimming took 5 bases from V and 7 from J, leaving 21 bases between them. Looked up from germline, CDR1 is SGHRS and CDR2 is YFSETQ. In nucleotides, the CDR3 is TGCGCCAGCAGAGGGGTACCGGGGCCGGAGGGGACCCAGTACTTC. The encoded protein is CASRGVPGPEGTQYF. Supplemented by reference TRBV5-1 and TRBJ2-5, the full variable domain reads KAGVTQTPRYLIKTRGQQVTLSCSPISGHRSVSWYQQTPGQGLQFLFEYFSETQRNKGNFPGRFSGRQFSNSRSEMNVSTLELGDSALYLCASRGVPGPEGTQYFGPGTRLLVL.

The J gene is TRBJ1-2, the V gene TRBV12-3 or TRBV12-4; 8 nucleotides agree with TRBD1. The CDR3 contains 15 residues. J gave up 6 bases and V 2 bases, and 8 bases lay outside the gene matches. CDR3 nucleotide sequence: TGTGCCAGCAGTTTATGGCAGGGGGCGGATAATGGCTACACCTTC. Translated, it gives CASSLWQGADNGYTF.

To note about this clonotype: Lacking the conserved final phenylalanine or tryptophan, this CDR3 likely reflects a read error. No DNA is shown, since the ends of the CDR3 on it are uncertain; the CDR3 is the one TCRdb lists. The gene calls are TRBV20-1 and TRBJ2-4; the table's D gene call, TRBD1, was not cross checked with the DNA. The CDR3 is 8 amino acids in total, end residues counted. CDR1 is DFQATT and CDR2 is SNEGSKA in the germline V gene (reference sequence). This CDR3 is CSAREPGP.

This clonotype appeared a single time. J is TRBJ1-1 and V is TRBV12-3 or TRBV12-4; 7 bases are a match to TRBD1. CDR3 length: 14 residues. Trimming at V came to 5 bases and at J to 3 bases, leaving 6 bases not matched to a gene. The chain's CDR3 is CASSQTGIYTEAFF. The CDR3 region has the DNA TGTGCCAGCAGTCAGACAGGGATTTACACTGAAGCTTTCTTT.

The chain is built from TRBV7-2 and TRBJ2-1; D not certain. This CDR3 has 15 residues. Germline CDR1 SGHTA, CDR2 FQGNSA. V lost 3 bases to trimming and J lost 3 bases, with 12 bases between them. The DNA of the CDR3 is TGTGCCAGCAGCTTCGATAGGGTGGGCTACAATGAGCAGTTCTTC. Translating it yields CASSFDRVGYNEQFF.

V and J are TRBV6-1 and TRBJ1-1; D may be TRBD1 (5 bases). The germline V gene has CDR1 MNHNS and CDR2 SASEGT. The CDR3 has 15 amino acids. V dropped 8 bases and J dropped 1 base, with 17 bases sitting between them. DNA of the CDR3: TGTGCCAGCGCTCCCGGGACTTCAGGGAACACTGAAGCTTTCTTT. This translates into CASAPGTSGNTEAFF.

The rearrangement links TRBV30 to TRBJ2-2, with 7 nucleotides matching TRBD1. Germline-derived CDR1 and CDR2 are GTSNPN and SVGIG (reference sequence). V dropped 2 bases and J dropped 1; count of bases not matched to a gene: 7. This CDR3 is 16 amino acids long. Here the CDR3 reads CAWSQAGTVNTGELFF. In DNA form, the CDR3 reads TGTGCCTGGAGTCAAGCCGGGACAGTGAACACCGGGGAGCTGTTTTTT.

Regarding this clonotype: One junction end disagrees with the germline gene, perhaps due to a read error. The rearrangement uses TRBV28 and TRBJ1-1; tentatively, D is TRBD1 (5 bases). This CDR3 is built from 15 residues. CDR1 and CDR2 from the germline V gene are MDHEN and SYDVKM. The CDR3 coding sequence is TGCGCCAGCAGTCCTCTCAGGGAATACAGCACTGAAGCTTTCTTT. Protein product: CASSPLREYSTEAFF.

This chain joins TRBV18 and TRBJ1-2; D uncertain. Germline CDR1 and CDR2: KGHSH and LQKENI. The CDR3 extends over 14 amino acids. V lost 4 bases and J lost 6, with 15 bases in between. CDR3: CASSLEWQSNGYTF. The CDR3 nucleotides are TGTGCCAGCTCACTTGAGTGGCAGTCCAATGGCTACACCTTC.

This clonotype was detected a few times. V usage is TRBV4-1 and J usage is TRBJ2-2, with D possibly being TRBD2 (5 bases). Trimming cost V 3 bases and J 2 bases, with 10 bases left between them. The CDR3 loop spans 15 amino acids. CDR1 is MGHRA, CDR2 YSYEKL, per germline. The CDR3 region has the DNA TGCGCCAGCAGCCAGCGGGTTTCTAACACCGGGGAGCTGTTTTTT. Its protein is CASSQRVSNTGELFF.

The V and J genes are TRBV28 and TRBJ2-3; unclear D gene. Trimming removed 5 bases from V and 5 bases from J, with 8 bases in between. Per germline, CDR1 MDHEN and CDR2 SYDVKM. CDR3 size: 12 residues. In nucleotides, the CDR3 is TGTGCCAGCAGTCCCACTATAGATACGCAGTATTTT. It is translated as CASSPTIDTQYF.

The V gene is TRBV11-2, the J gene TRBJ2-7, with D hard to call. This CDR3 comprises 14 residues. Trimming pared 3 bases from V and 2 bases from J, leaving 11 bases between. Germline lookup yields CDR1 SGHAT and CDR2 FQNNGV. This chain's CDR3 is CASSLPYSPYEQYF. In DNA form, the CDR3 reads TGTGCCAGCAGCTTGCCGTACAGCCCCTACGAGCAGTACTTC.

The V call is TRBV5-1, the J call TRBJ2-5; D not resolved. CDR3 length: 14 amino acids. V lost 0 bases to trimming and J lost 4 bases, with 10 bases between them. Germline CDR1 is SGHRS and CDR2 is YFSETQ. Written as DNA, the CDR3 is TGCGCCAGCAGCTTGGAGGGCAGAGCAGAGACCCAGTACTTC. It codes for CASSLEGRAETQYF. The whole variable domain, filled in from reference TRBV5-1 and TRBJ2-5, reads KAGVTQTPRYLIKTRGQQVTLSCSPISGHRSVSWYQQTPGQGLQFLFEYFSETQRNKGNFPGRFSGRQFSNSRSEMNVSTLELGDSALYLCASSLEGRAETQYFGPGTRLLVL.

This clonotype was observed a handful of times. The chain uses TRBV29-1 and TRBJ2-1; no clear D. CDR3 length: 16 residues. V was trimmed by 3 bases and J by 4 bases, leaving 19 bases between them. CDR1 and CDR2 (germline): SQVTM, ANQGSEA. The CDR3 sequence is CSVEGLWQTGYNEQFF. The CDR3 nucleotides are TGCAGCGTTGAGGGATTGTGGCAAACGGGTTACAATGAGCAGTTCTTC.

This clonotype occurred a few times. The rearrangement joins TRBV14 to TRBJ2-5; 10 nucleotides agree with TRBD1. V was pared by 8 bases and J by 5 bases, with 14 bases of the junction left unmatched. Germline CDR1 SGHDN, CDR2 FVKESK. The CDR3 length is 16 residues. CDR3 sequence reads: CASSRRPGQGFETQYF. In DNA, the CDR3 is TGTGCCAGCTCACGACGCCCGGGACAGGGGTTCGAGACCCAGTACTTC.

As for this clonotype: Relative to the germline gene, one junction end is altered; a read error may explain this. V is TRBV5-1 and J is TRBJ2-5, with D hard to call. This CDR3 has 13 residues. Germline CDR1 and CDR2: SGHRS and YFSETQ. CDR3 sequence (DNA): TGCGCCAGCAGCTTAACGATCCGGTCCCCGGAGTTCTTC. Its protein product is CASSLTIRSPEFF.

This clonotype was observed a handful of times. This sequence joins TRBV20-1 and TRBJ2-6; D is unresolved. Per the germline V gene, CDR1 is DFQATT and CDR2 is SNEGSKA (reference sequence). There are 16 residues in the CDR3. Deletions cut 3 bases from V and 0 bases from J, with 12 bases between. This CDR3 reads CSASYSLFSGANVLTF. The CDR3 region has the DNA TGCAGTGCTAGTTACAGTCTCTTCTCTGGGGCCAACGTCCTGACTTTC.

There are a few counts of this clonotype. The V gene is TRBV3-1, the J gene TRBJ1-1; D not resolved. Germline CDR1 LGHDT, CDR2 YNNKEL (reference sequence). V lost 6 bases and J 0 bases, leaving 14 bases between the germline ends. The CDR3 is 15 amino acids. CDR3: CASRATVWMNTEAFF. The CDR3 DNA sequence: TGTGCCAGCAGGGCGACGGTTTGGATGAACACTGAAGCTTTCTTT.

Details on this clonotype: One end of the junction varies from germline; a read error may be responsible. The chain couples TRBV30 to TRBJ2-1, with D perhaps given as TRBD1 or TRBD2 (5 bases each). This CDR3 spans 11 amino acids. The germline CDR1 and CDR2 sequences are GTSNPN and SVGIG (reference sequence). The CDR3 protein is CAWRTGATLVF. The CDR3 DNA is TGTGCCTGGAGAACCGGGGCTACCCTGGTCTTC.

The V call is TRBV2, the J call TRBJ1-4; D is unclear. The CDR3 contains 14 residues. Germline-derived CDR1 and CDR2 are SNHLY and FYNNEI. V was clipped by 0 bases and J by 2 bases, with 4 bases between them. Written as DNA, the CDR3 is TGTGCCAGCAGTGAAGCAGGGACTAATGAAAAACTGTTTTTT. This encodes CASSEAGTNEKLFF.

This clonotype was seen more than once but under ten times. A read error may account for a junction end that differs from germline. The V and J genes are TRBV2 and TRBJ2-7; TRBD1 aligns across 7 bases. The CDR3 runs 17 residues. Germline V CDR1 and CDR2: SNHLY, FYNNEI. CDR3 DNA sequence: TGTGCCAGCGGTGACGACAGGGATAACGCCGCGGGTGACGAGCAGTACTTC. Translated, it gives CASGDDRDNAAGDEQYF. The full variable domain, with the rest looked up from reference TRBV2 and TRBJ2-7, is EPEVTQTPSHQVTQMGQEVILRCVPISNHLYFYWYRQILGQKVEFLVSFYNNEISEKSEIFDDQFSVERPDGSNFTLKIRSTKLEDSAMYFCASGDDRDNAAGDEQYFGPGTRLTVT.

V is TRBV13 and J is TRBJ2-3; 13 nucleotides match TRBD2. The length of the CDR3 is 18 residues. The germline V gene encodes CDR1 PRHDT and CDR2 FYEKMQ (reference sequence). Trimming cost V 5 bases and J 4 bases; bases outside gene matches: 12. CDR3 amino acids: CASSKRDWGLAGSDTQYF. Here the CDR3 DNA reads TGTGCCAGCAGCAAACGGGACTGGGGACTAGCGGGATCAGATACGCAGTATTTT.

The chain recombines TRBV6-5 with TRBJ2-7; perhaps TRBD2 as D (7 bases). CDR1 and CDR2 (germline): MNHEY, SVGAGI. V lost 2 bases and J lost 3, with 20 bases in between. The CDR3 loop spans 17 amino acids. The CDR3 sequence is CASSYTPGRGRGYEQYF. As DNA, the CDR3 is TGTGCCAGCAGTTACACCCCGGGGAGGGGGAGAGGCTACGAGCAGTACTTC.

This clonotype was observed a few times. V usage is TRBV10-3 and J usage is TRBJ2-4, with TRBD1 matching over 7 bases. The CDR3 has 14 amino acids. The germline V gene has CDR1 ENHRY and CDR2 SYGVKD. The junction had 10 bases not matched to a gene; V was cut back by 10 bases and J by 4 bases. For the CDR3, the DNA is TGTGCCACCACAAAGGGGGCTAAAAAAAACATTCAGTACTTC. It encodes CATTKGAKKNIQYF.